This TCR beta chain derives from a study of beta chain features in type 1 diabetes. At the level of the study: The patients were much like the healthy donors in age, gender and cell yields.

CD45RO/CCR7/CD25/CD127/CD95/CD27 sorting isolated CD4+ naive, central memory, regulatory and stem cell-like memory cells. This clone has a count of ten or more. The antigen is not known. The whole isolated RNA underwent reverse transcription, so sequencing captured expressed TCRB transcripts. Libraries were prepared by immunoSEQ multiplex PCR; TCRdb keeps only in-frame clonotypes and omits some of them. The sample shows about 180,000 clones, approximately 7.8% of them seen only once. General study points: Moderate yet significant TCRB CDR3 shortening was seen in Type 1 diabetes patients in all four CD4+ subsets. PCR might favor shorter templates, but any such skew would affect patients and controls equally. VDJ junctions from type 1 diabetes patients carried fewer insertions and larger deletions.

This clonotype was sampled from a woman in her forties with type 1 diabetes. Material: central memory CD4+ T cells from blood.

CDR3 sequence: CASSSASLSAFF. The CDR3 region has the DNA TGTGCCAGCAGTTCCGCATCTCTATCAGCTTTCTTT. The chain links TRBV28 to TRBJ1-1; D ambiguous. Germline CDR1 and CDR2: MDHEN and SYDVKM. V dropped 4 bases and J dropped 10 bases, with 13 bases sitting between them. The CDR3 has 12 amino acids.